Included here is one T cell receptor beta chain sequence, with context. Its antigen is undetermined. The data belong to a study of a mutant IDH1 vaccine in newly diagnosed glioma. About the study: An approximately 62% male, approximately 40% female split and a mean age of roughly 44 years characterized treated patients.

With 4 bases clipped from V and 4 bases from J, the junction kept 10 bases outside the gene matches. CDR3 length equals 16 residues. Germline V lookup: CDR1 SGHRS, CDR2 YFSETQ. Time point in this sample: week 35, safety follow-up. Every vaccine dose comprised 300 ug of mutant IDH1 20-mer peptide plus topical imiquimod. The protocol was immunoSEQ multiplex PCR, while the TCRdb copy is restricted to in-frame clones and leaves out a portion. The sample lists about 27,000 clones, more than 60% occurring once. This specimen consisted of PBMCs, obtained from a glioma patient whose treatment included an IDH1 peptide vaccine. The chain links TRBV5-1 to TRBJ2-3, with 9 bases matching TRBD2. The clonotype comes from a man aged 45-60 years with glioma. CDR3 DNA sequence: TGCGCCAGCAGCCCCGGCGGTGCGGGGGGGGCAGATACGCAGTATTTT. This translates into CASSPGGAGGADTQYF.